Sequencing of this T cell receptor (beta chain) was carried out in a study of radiotherapy plus CTLA-4 blockade in lung cancer (dated by TCRdb to the late 2010s). Background for the entire study: Objective responses occurred in 18% of enrolled patients, and around 30% achieved disease control.

Libraries were constructed by the immunoSEQ multiplex PCR assay. TCRdb carries this immuneACCESS record with in-frame sequences only. Its versions omit some clonotypes, under half of them owing to an unresolved V gene in the studies checked, with the rest unexplained. For this sample there are 40,000 to 45,000 clones; roughly three quarters appear just once. The ten biggest clones cover under 3% of the sample. In this study, focal radiation therapy paired with CTLA-4 blockade (ipilimumab) was tested in patients who had chemo-refractory metastatic non-small-cell lung cancer. General study outcomes and caveats: After treatment with radiotherapy and ipilimumab, TCR clones that came from tumors expanded in the peripheral blood. Increased serum interferon-beta after radiation, together with early dynamic changes in blood T cell clones, were reported to be the strongest predictors of response.

As concerns this clone: This clone's antigen is unknown. No much larger clone exists at a distance of one base, and base qualities are not known.

The source material was peripheral blood, sampled from a patient treated with radiotherapy plus ipilimumab. The sequence was obtained from a human donor with non-small cell lung cancer whose response to radiotherapy plus ipilimumab could not be evaluated.

The DNA sequence is TGTGCCAGCAGCTTGAGCCCTAGCGGCACAGATACGCAGTATTTT. This yields the protein CASSLSPSGTDTQYF. The chain is made from TRBV5-5 and TRBJ2-3; the best D guess is TRBD2, with 6 bases matching. V is cut by 1 base and J by 1 base, and the space between the germline ends is 10 bases. Based on the germline V gene (reference sequence), the CDR1 and CDR2 sequences are SGHKS and YYEKEE. The CDR3 sequence holds 15 residues, the cysteine and phenylalanine included. Only the CDR3 portion is preserved as DNA: 45 bases, with reading frame beginning at the first base.